What follows are 24 T cell receptor beta chains derived from one specimen sequenced in a study of T cells in Graves' hyperthyroidism and ophthalmopathy (dated by TCRdb to between 2019 and 2020). Receptors were amplified or captured by multiplex PCR. The run used an Illumina HiSeq 2000. TCR beta CDR3 regions were amplified from RNA transcripts. The first round of RT-PCR for the TCR CDR3 was performed with the HTBI primer set and the Qiagen OneStep RT-PCR kit. TCRdb applied fastp at Q25 and MiXCR to the public reads, then kept only in-frame beta chains. CDR3 protein duplicates are merged, each entry listing the most common genes and DNA. For this sample there are approximately 570,000 distinct CDR3 sequences; 15% to 20% appear just once. Clones ranked in the top ten supply 47% of the sample. The sequencing sample was made of blood. Receptor source: a middle-aged man with Graves' ophthalmopathy.

The CDR3 region is CAISGAGAPHGYTF. The CDR3 DNA reads as TGTGCCATCAGTGGGGCGGGGGCGCCTCATGGCTACACCTTC. The V and J genes are TRBV10-3 and TRBJ1-2, with D perhaps TRBD1 (6 bases). The CDR3 has 14 residues. The germline V gene has CDR1 ENHRY and CDR2 SYGVKD. Trimming shortened V by 4 bases and J by 6 bases, and 15 bases separated the two germline ends.

This clonotype has a count of ten or more. The chain links TRBV12-5 to TRBJ2-2; D is undetermined. Trimming took 1 base from V and 6 from J, leaving 9 bases between them. This CDR3 spans 14 amino acids. CDR1 is LGHNT, CDR2 FRNRAP, per germline. The DNA for the CDR3 is TGTGCTAGTGGTTTGGCCGTGAGTGCCGGGGAGCTGTTTTTT. Translation gives CASGLAVSAGELFF.

This clonotype showed up many times. The chain has TRBV11-2 and TRBJ2-1, with a weak D call TRBD1 (6 bases). V lost 1 base and J lost 2, with 18 bases in between. This CDR3 is 18 amino acids long. Germline V lookup: CDR1 SGHAT, CDR2 FQNNGV. The CDR3 DNA sequence: TGTGCCAGCAGCTTAGTCGTGGGTACAGGGCCTACCTACAATGAGCAGTTCTTC. Encoded protein: CASSLVVGTGPTYNEQFF.

In its sample, this clonotype was seen many times. The rearrangement links TRBV7-9 to TRBJ1-4; D is possibly TRBD1 (5 bases). V was shortened by 4 bases and J by 4 bases, with 13 bases between the two germline ends. The germline V gene has CDR1 SEHNR and CDR2 FQNEAQ (reference sequence). The CDR3 sequence is 15 residues long. The CDR3: CASSSRDGFNEKLFF. In DNA form, the CDR3 reads TGTGCCAGCAGCTCCCGGGACGGTTTTAATGAAAAACTGTTTTTT.

V is TRBV5-4 and J is TRBJ1-1; 7 bases agree with TRBD1. Germline V CDR1 and CDR2: SGHNT, YYREEE (reference sequence). With V trimmed by 4 bases and J by 8 bases, 5 bases remained unmatched. The CDR3 totals 12 residues. The CDR3 region is CASSDTDREAFF. CDR3 coding DNA: TGTGCCAGCAGCGATACGGACAGGGAAGCTTTCTTT.

The sample holds many counts of this clonotype. The CDR3 DNA is TGCAGTGCTAGAGCTGGGACAGGGATCTCCGAGCAGTACTTC. Translated: CSARAGTGISEQYF. The chain uses TRBV20-1 and TRBJ2-7; TRBD1 matches at 9 bases. CDR1 is DFQATT and CDR2 is SNEGSKA in the germline V gene (reference sequence). This CDR3 spans 14 amino acids. J was trimmed by 6 bases and V by 1 base; bases with no gene match: 7.

This clonotype was counted only a few times. The V gene is TRBV5-1, the J gene TRBJ2-3, with no clear D. From germline, CDR1 is SGHRS and CDR2 YFSETQ. The CDR3 is made up of 12 amino acids. Between the trimmed V and J ends, which lost 5 bases and 10 bases, there was a span of 14 bases. The CDR3 reads CASRMIWIPQYF. Written as DNA, the CDR3 is TGCGCCAGCAGGATGATTTGGATTCCGCAGTATTTT.

This clonotype was counted between two and nine times. The J gene is TRBJ2-1, the V gene TRBV5-1; 8 bases align to TRBD1. CDR3 length: 14 residues. CDR1 and CDR2 (germline): SGHRS, YFSETQ. J lost 8 bases, V lost 0 bases, and 4 bases had no gene match. CDR3 sequence reads: CASSLETGVDEQFF. As DNA, the CDR3 is TGCGCCAGCAGCTTGGAGACAGGGGTGGATGAGCAGTTCTTC.

The chain recombines TRBV11-2 with TRBJ2-1, with 11 bases lining up with TRBD2. V gave up 8 bases and J gave up 7 bases; unmatched junction bases: 22. The CDR3 is 19 amino acids. In germline, CDR1 is SGHAT, CDR2 FQNNGV. The CDR3 loop reads CASGYPPTGTSGGTNEQFF. In DNA, the CDR3 is TGTGCCAGCGGATACCCCCCTACCGGCACTAGCGGGGGCACGAATGAGCAGTTCTTC.

This clonotype was counted many times. The chain employs TRBV20-1 and TRBJ1-2; no clear D. CDR3 length: 13 residues. The V end was cut by 3 bases, the J end by 6 bases, with 14 bases between. CDR1 is DFQATT and CDR2 is SNEGSKA in the germline V gene (reference sequence). In DNA, the CDR3 is TGCAGTGCTAGCAGCCCCGGGGAGCATGGCTACACCTTC. As protein: CSASSPGEHGYTF.

This clonotype was seen more than once but under ten times. The chain recombines TRBV6-1 with TRBJ1-2; weak D call: TRBD1 (5 bases). With 5 bases removed from V and 7 bases from J, the gap between germline ends came to 20 bases. The CDR3 has 15 residues. Germline values: CDR1 MNHNS, CDR2 SASEGT. The CDR3: CASSYSVIQGGGYTF. CDR3 DNA: TGTGCCAGCAGTTATTCCGTCATCCAGGGTGGTGGCTACACCTTC.

This clonotype appeared many times. The chain joins TRBV7-2 to TRBJ2-7; D not certain. The CDR3 has 13 residues. Germline V gene data show CDR1 as SGHTA and CDR2 as FQGNSA. V was cut by 4 bases and J by 4 bases, with 11 bases left in between. CDR3: CASSSPSMYEQYF. Here the CDR3 DNA reads TGTGCCAGCAGCTCCCCTTCTATGTACGAGCAGTACTTC.

In this sample, this clonotype turned up many times. The rearrangement joins TRBV27 to TRBJ1-5; 8 bases fit TRBD1. V was clipped by 8 bases and J by 6 bases; unmatched bases: 3. Germline-derived CDR1 and CDR2 are MNHEY and SMNVEV (reference sequence). The CDR3 is 12 residues long. The chain's CDR3 is CASGQGGQPQHF. CDR3 DNA: TGTGCCAGCGGACAGGGTGGTCAGCCCCAGCATTTT.

This clonotype has a single count. The CDR3 DNA is TGTGCCAGCAGCTTGGAGTTGGCGGGCGGAGGATCCGCGCGGTACTTC. Translated, it gives CASSLELAGGGSARYF. V and J are TRBV5-6 and TRBJ2-7, with D perhaps matching TRBD2 (5 bases). V lost 0 bases, J lost 12 bases, and 25 bases lay in between. Per the germline V gene, CDR1 is SGHDT and CDR2 is YYEEEE. CDR3 length: 16 residues.

This clonotype came up many times. The chain is built from TRBV11-2 and TRBJ1-1; weak D call: TRBD1 (5 bases). The CDR3 is made up of 14 amino acids. V gave up 6 bases and J gave up 3 bases, with 14 bases separating them. CDR1 and CDR2 (germline): SGHAT, FQNNGV. CDR3 bases: TGTGCCAGCAGGATCGGGGGAGTTTACACTGAAGCTTTCTTT. Encoded protein: CASRIGGVYTEAFF.

On this clonotype: Just one base apart from a much larger clone, this may be a read error. J is TRBJ2-7 and V is TRBV6-2 or TRBV6-3; D remains ambiguous. Germline CDR1 MNHEY, CDR2 SVGEGT. This CDR3 has 15 amino acids. Trimming took off 5 bases at V and 2 bases at J, with 16 bases between the two ends. The CDR3 nucleotides are TGTGCCAGCAGTCACCTCCCGGAACGAGCCTACGAGCAGTACTTC. Translating gives CASSHLPERAYEQYF.

This clonotype was counted at least ten times. This rearrangement joins TRBV11-2 to TRBJ1-6; possible D gene TRBD1, 5 bases. Trimming pared 3 bases from V and 9 bases from J, leaving 12 bases between. The CDR3 has 14 residues. The germline CDR1 and CDR2 sequences are SGHAT and FQNNGV. The CDR3 loop reads CASSLGTWGSPLHF. The CDR3 DNA sequence: TGTGCCAGCAGCTTGGGGACCTGGGGTTCACCCCTCCACTTT.

In this sample, this clonotype turned up many times. V and J are TRBV30 and TRBJ1-2; D unresolved. CDR3 size: 14 residues. The germline gives CDR1 GTSNPN, CDR2 SVGIG (reference sequence). With 0 bases removed from V and 4 bases from J, the gap between germline ends came to 12 bases. The CDR3: CAWSVRAGSYGYTF. The CDR3 DNA reads TGTGCCTGGAGTGTACGAGCCGGATCCTATGGCTACACCTTC.

This chain connects TRBV6-1 to TRBJ2-5; a weak D match, TRBD2 (6 bases). Trimming shortened V by 6 bases and J by 0 bases, and 11 bases separated the two germline ends. The germline CDR1 and CDR2 sequences are MNHNS and SASEGT. This CDR3 is 14 amino acids long. CDR3 sequence: CASRPGLNQETQYF. The CDR3 DNA is TGTGCCAGCAGACCGGGACTCAACCAAGAGACCCAGTACTTC.

This chain uses TRBV19 with TRBJ1-5; TRBD1 matches at 10 bases. This CDR3 has 16 amino acids. The V segment lost 3 bases and the J segment 3 bases; nucleotides outside the gene matches: 5. CDR1 is LNHDA and CDR2 is SQIVND in the germline V gene (reference sequence). This CDR3 reads CASSIEDRGDNQPQHF. The CDR3 region has the DNA TGTGCCAGTAGTATCGAGGACAGGGGGGACAATCAGCCCCAGCATTTT. The variable domain in full, with the rest retrieved from reference TRBV19 and TRBJ1-5, is DGGITQSPKYLFRKEGQNVTLSCEQNLNHDAMYWYRQDPGQGLRLIYYSQIVNDFQKGDIAEGYSVSREKKESFPLTVTSAQKNPTAFYLCASSIEDRGDNQPQHFGDGTRLSIL.

The genes are TRBV7-2 and TRBJ2-7, with unresolved D. This CDR3 spans 13 amino acids. Germline CDR1 and CDR2: SGHTA and FQGNSA. Trimming stripped 4 bases from V and 7 bases from J, with 14 bases between. The CDR3 protein is CASSSSRVGEQYF. The CDR3 nucleotides are TGTGCCAGCAGCTCCTCTCGCGTGGGTGAGCAGTACTTC.

Only a few counts were recorded for this clonotype. J is TRBJ2-7 and V is TRBV28; D is undetermined. The CDR3 is 14 residues long. Trimming pared 5 bases from V and 3 bases from J, leaving 14 bases between. Germline V CDR1 and CDR2: MDHEN, SYDVKM. DNA of the CDR3: TGTGCCAGCAGTGGGGTACCGACTGACTACGAGCAGTACTTC. Encoded protein: CASSGVPTDYEQYF.

Of note for this clonotype: A much larger clone is a single base away; this may be a read error. This chain joins TRBV11-2 and TRBJ2-5; 8 bases line up with TRBD1. The CDR3 runs to 15 residues. Per the germline V gene, CDR1 is SGHAT and CDR2 is FQNNGV. The CDR3 DNA sequence: TGTACCAGCAGCGAGGACAGGGTGGAGGGAGAGACCCAGTACTTC. Amino acid sequence: CTSSEDRVEGETQYF.

There are many counts of this clonotype. The chain employs TRBV7-9 and TRBJ2-1, with D possibly matching TRBD1 (5 bases). Germline V gene sequence: CDR1 SEHNR, CDR2 FQNEAQ (reference sequence). This CDR3 is 15 amino acids long. V was cut by 5 bases and J by 0 bases, with 11 bases left in between. The CDR3 region has the DNA TGTGCCAGCAGCGACGACAGCAGCTCCTACAATGAGCAGTTCTTC. It yields the protein CASSDDSSSYNEQFF. The whole variable domain, remainder taken from reference TRBV7-9 and TRBJ2-1, is DTGVSQNPRHKITKRGQNVTFRCDPISEHNRLYWYRQTLGQGPEFLTYFQNEAQLEKSRLLSDRFSAERPKGSFSTLEIQRTEQGDSAMYLCASSDDSSSYNEQFFGPGTRLTVL.